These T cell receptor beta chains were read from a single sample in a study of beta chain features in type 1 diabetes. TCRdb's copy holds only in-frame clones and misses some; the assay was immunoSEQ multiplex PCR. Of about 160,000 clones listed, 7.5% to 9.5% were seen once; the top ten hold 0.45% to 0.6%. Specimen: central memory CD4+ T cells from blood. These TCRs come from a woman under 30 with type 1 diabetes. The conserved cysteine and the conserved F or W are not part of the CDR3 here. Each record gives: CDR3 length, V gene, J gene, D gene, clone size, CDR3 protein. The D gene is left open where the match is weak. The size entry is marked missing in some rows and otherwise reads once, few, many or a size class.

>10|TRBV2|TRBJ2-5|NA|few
ASSRPGETQY
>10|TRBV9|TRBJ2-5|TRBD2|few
ASSALAGEQY
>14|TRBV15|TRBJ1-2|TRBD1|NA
ATSRVGGRDNYGYT
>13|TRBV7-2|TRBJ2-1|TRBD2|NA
ASSLVAGGYNEQF
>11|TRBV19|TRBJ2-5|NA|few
ASSIQGMETQY
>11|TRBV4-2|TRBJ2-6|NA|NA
ASSSGLANVLT
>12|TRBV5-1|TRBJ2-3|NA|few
ASKGWTPTDTQY
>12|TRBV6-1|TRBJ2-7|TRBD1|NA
AIHNRDRGREQY
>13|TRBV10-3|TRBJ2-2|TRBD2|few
AISPSGGSTGELF
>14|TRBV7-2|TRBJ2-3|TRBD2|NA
ASSFGLAGETDTQY
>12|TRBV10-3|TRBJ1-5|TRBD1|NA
ATNSRQGNQPQH
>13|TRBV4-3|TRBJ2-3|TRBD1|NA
ASSHRGLLTDTQY
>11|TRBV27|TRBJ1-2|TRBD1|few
ASTKTGVHGYT
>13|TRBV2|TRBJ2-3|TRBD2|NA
ASSPSAGAGDTQY
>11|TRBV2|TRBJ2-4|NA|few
ASSEGLKNIQY
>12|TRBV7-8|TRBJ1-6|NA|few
ASRVRHGNSPLH
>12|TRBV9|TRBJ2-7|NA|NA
ASSHGQRSHEQY
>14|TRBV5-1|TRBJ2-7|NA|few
ASSLESGFVSYEQY
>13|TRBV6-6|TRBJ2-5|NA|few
ASSPGSGTQETQY
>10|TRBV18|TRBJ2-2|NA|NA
ASSRLTGELF
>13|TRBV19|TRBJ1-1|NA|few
ASSRKGGRNTEAF
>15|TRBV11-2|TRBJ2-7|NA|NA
ASSLDSKTGTSYEQY
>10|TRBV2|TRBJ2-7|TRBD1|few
AIGTGPYEQY
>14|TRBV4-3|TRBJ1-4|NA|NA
ASSQGQILHNEKLF
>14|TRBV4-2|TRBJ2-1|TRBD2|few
ASSQAGLAGRNEQF
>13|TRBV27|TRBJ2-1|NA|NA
ASSRNSGPYNEQF
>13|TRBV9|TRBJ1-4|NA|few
ASSVMGGRNEKLF
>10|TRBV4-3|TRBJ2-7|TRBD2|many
ASSQAGGEQY
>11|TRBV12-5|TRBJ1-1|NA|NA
ASGLLRGGEAF
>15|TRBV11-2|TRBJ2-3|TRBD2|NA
ASSLNLPGGATDTQY
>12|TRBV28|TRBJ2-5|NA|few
AIARQVSQETQY
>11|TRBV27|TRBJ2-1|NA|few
ASSFFSGHEQF
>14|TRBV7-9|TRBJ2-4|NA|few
ASSRGGAVAKNIQY
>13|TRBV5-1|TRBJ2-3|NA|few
ASSLHRPFTDTQY
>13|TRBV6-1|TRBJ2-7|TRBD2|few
ASSSEAGGRYEQY